These 31 T cell receptor beta chains share one sample of origin, sequenced in a study of identical twins. In TCRdb, the 5' RACE reads were re-called with MiXCR into one record per CDR3 protein. The table has some 690,000 distinct CDR3 sequences, 20% to 25% seen once; the top ten hold around 4.5%. These data are also associated with another study on T cells expressing NK-cell markers.

The sample taken for sequencing was PBMCs. The source is a woman in her late teens or twenties in good health.

The V call is TRBV7-8, the J call TRBJ2-1; D could derive from TRBD1 or TRBD2 (6 bases each). There are 17 residues in the CDR3. CDR1 SGHVS and CDR2 FQNEAQ come from the germline V gene. Trimming took off 2 bases at V and 6 bases at J, with 20 bases between the two ends. The CDR3 nucleotides read TGTGCCAGCAGCTTACCCTCCACGGGGGCCTTCCTCAATGAGCAGTTCTTC. As protein: CASSLPSTGAFLNEQFF.

This chain joins TRBV9 and TRBJ2-5; tentative D call: TRBD1 (5 bases). CDR3 length: 13 residues. Trimming pared 7 bases from V and 5 bases from J, leaving 15 bases between. The germline gives CDR1 SGDLS, CDR2 YYNGEE. Here the CDR3 reads CASAKVGVETQYF. The CDR3 DNA reads as TGTGCCAGCGCCAAGGTAGGGGTGGAGACCCAGTACTTC.

The chain recombines TRBV30 with TRBJ2-1; D unresolved. The CDR3 has 12 amino acids. The V gene lost 4 bases and the J gene lost 11 bases, with 15 bases spanning the gap. Germline CDR1 reads GTSNPN; CDR2 reads SVGIG (reference sequence). The CDR3 nucleotides read TGTGCCTGGAACCCGGTGGAGCTACAGCAGTTCTTC. Its translation: CAWNPVELQQFF.

This clonotype was seen only a few times. The V gene is TRBV29-1, the J gene TRBJ2-6; possibly TRBD1 for D (6 bases). Trimming stripped 3 bases from V and 2 bases from J, with 8 bases between. Germline V CDR1 and CDR2: SQVTM, ANQGSEA. The length of the CDR3 is 14 residues. CDR3 amino acids: CSVESGAGANVLTF. In DNA, the CDR3 is TGCAGCGTTGAGTCAGGGGCTGGGGCCAACGTCCTGACTTTC.

In its sample, this clonotype was seen a few times. The rearrangement uses TRBV6-1 and TRBJ2-3, with 10 nucleotides matching TRBD2. Per germline, CDR1 MNHNS and CDR2 SASEGT. This CDR3 is built from 14 residues. V shed 6 bases, J shed 9 bases, and the junction held 9 bases outside the gene matches. Written as DNA, the CDR3 is TGTGCCAGCAGCTTCAGCGGGGGGGCACACACGCAGTATTTT. It is translated as CASSFSGGAHTQYF.

The chain links TRBV6-1 to TRBJ1-3; D gene uncertain. Germline-derived CDR1 and CDR2 are MNHNS and SASEGT. This CDR3 contains 15 residues. Deletions cut 9 bases from V and 0 bases from J, with 15 bases between. The CDR3 region has the DNA TGTGCCAGTAGCGACGGTCCCTTCTCTGGAAACACCATATATTTT. It encodes CASSDGPFSGNTIYF.

This sequence joins TRBV25-1 and TRBJ1-2, with 9 bases fitting TRBD1. The CDR3 length is 14 residues. The J segment lost 8 bases and the V segment lost 2 bases, leaving 6 bases of the junction unmatched. CDR1 is MGHDK, CDR2 SYGVNS, per germline. The CDR3: CASSEPWDRAGYTF. The CDR3, as DNA: TGTGCCAGCAGTGAACCTTGGGACAGGGCGGGCTACACCTTC.

This clonotype was counted once. The chain recombines TRBV7-8 with TRBJ2-7; D is undetermined. Germline lookup yields CDR1 SGHVS and CDR2 FQNEAQ. V was pared by 2 bases and J by 5 bases, with 10 bases between. The CDR3 sequence is 13 residues long. CDR3 bases: TGTGCCAGCAGCTTATCCAGGTTCCACGAGCAGTACTTC. Translated: CASSLSRFHEQYF.

This clonotype turned up a few times. This chain's CDR3 is CASSSDLPDDGYTF. Written as DNA, the CDR3 is TGTGCCAGCAGCTCAGACCTCCCGGACGACGGCTACACCTTC. The V call is TRBV11-2, the J call TRBJ1-2; D is ambiguous. V was clipped by 4 bases and J by 8 bases, with 17 bases between them. This CDR3 comprises 14 residues. Germline CDR1 is SGHAT and CDR2 is FQNNGV.

This chain connects TRBV20-1 to TRBJ2-7; 11 nucleotides agree with TRBD1. The CDR3 extends over 14 amino acids. Germline trimming cut 4 bases from V and 2 bases from J; bases unmatched to any gene: 4. CDR1 and CDR2 from the germline V gene are DFQATT and SNEGSKA (reference sequence). The CDR3 region is CSAKRTGGTYEQYF. The CDR3 DNA is TGCAGTGCTAAGAGGACAGGGGGCACCTACGAGCAGTACTTC.

In its sample, this clonotype was seen a few times. This rearrangement joins TRBV20-1 to TRBJ2-1; 7 nucleotides match TRBD1. The junction had 9 bases not matched to a gene; V was cut back by 1 base and J by 0 bases. This CDR3 comprises 17 residues. Germline V gene data show CDR1 as DFQATT and CDR2 as SNEGSKA (reference sequence). The CDR3 region has the DNA TGCAGTGCTAGAGGGGACAGCCAGAAAAGCTCCTACAATGAGCAGTTCTTC. Translating gives CSARGDSQKSSYNEQFF.

This clonotype appeared a few times. DNA for the CDR3: TGCAGTGCTCCCCGGGGTAGCGGGGGGAAAAAGACCCAGTACTTC. Residues: CSAPRGSGGKKTQYF. V is TRBV20-1 and J is TRBJ2-5, with TRBD2 matching over 10 bases. Germline-derived CDR1 and CDR2 are DFQATT and SNEGSKA (reference sequence). V was pared by 5 bases and J by 6 bases, with 12 bases of the junction left unmatched. The CDR3 runs 15 residues.

There are many counts of this clonotype. CDR3 sequence (DNA): TGCGCCAGCAGCTTGAGGGCCGATTCGTACACTGAAGCTTTCTTT. Protein: CASSLRADSYTEAFF. This chain joins TRBV5-1 and TRBJ1-1; no reliable D call. This CDR3 contains 15 residues. Trimming took 1 base from V and 3 from J, leaving 13 bases between them. Per germline, CDR1 SGHRS and CDR2 YFSETQ.

This clonotype was observed once. The V call is TRBV7-9, the J call TRBJ2-1, with TRBD1 identical over 7 bases. The CDR3 is 14 residues long. From germline, CDR1 is SEHNR and CDR2 FQNEAQ (reference sequence). J gave up 5 bases and V 5 bases, and 6 bases lay outside the gene matches. The CDR3 region has the DNA TGTGCCAGCAGCGGGACAGTTATTAACAATGAGCAGTTCTTC. Its translation is CASSGTVINNEQFF.

V and J are TRBV4-3 and TRBJ2-1; 8 nucleotides match TRBD1. V shed 1 base and J 2 bases; nucleotides not matched to a gene: 1. CDR3 length: 15 residues. The germline gives CDR1 LGHNA, CDR2 YSLEER. DNA of the CDR3: TGCGCCAGCAGCCAAGGACAGGGGCCCTACAATGAGCAGTTCTTC. Amino acids: CASSQGQGPYNEQFF.

The chain has TRBV4-2 and TRBJ2-7; TRBD1 might be the D (5 bases). The length of the CDR3 is 15 residues. CDR1 and CDR2 from the germline V gene are LGHNA and YNFKEQ. V was pared by 4 bases and J by 0 bases, with 13 bases between. CDR3 amino acids: CASSPGHLSSYEQYF. The DNA for the CDR3 is TGTGCCAGCAGCCCTGGACACCTCTCCTCCTACGAGCAGTACTTC.

This clonotype was found many times. The junction differs from germline at one of its ends, possibly a read error. This rearrangement joins TRBV12-3 or TRBV12-4 to TRBJ2-7, with D possibly being TRBD2 (5 bases). This CDR3 is built from 11 residues. The CDR3 nucleotides read TGTGCCAGCAGCTTAGCGAGGGAGCAGTACTTC. Translating gives CASSLAREQYF.

V gene TRBV14 combines with J gene TRBJ2-3, with D maybe TRBD1 (5 bases). CDR1 and CDR2 (germline): SGHDN, FVKESK. Between the trimmed V and J ends, which lost 5 bases and 1 base, there was a span of 19 bases. There are 17 residues in the CDR3. DNA for the CDR3: TGTGCCAGCAGCAGAACCTCAGGGCTAGGTGGCACAGATACGCAGTATTTT. Its protein is CASSRTSGLGGTDTQYF. Based on the CDR3 plus reference TRBV14 and TRBJ2-3, the full variable domain is EAGVTQFPSHSVIEKGQTVTLRCDPISGHDNLYWYRRVMGKEIKFLLHFVKESKQDESGMPNNRFLAERTGGTYSTLKVQPAELEDSGVYFCASSRTSGLGGTDTQYFGPGTRLTVL.

This clonotype showed up just a few times. This rearrangement joins TRBV19 to TRBJ2-4; the D gene is possibly TRBD1 (5 bases). The CDR3 spans 13 residues. V lost 0 bases and J 13 bases, leaving 13 bases between the germline ends. The V gene's germline CDR1 is LNHDA and CDR2 SQIVND (reference sequence). The CDR3 DNA sequence: TGTGCCAGTAGTATAGATGGGCAGGGTAAACAGTACTTC. Protein product: CASSIDGQGKQYF.

V usage is TRBV6-2 or TRBV6-3 and J usage is TRBJ2-5, with D perhaps TRBD1 (5 bases). Trimming removed 10 bases at V and 5 bases at J, with 14 bases between. CDR1 is MNHEY, CDR2 SVGEGT, per germline. The CDR3 consists of 12 residues. In nucleotides, the CDR3 is TGTGCCACCCGAAAGGGGCGGGAGACCCAGTACTTC. Amino acids: CATRKGRETQYF.

The CDR3 reads CASSYQTSHQETQYF. DNA of the CDR3: TGTGCCAGCAGCTATCAGACTAGCCACCAAGAGACCCAGTACTTC. The chain employs TRBV7-6 and TRBJ2-5; 7 positions agree with TRBD2. V lost 4 bases to trimming and J lost 0 bases; unmatched junction nucleotides: 5. Germline assignment: CDR1 SGHVS and CDR2 FNYEAQ. The CDR3 totals 15 residues.

The chain links TRBV20-1 to TRBJ2-4; no definite D call. CDR3 length: 17 amino acids. V was cut by 1 base and J by 1 base, with 17 bases left in between. Germline CDR1 is DFQATT and CDR2 is SNEGSKA (reference sequence). CDR3 region: CSARGTAGNPAKNIQYF. DNA for the CDR3: TGCAGTGCTAGAGGGACCGCTGGTAATCCGGCCAAAAACATTCAGTACTTC.

This chain uses TRBV5-1 with TRBJ2-1, with 7 bases that match TRBD2. The germline V gene has CDR1 SGHRS and CDR2 YFSETQ. The CDR3 consists of 14 residues. V gave up 4 bases and J gave up 9 bases; unmatched junction bases: 10. The CDR3 protein is CASSLDGLVPEQFF. CDR3 sequence (DNA): TGCGCCAGCAGCCTAGATGGACTAGTCCCTGAGCAGTTCTTC.

There are many counts of this clonotype. V usage is TRBV20-1 and J usage is TRBJ2-7; D is ambiguous. The CDR3 is 14 residues long. Trimming pared 0 bases from V and 2 bases from J, leaving 11 bases between. The V gene's germline CDR1 is DFQATT and CDR2 SNEGSKA (reference sequence). CDR3 sequence reads: CSARERTSAYEQYF. The CDR3 DNA follows: TGCAGTGCTAGAGAGCGGACCTCTGCCTACGAGCAGTACTTC.

This clonotype was observed a few times. This chain connects TRBV6-1 to TRBJ2-5; D possibly corresponds to TRBD1 (6 bases). The CDR3 covers 14 residues. The ends were cut back, 6 bases at V and 5 bases at J, with 16 bases in the middle. Germline loops: CDR1 MNHNS, CDR2 SASEGT. CDR3 amino acids: CASRRAGVRETQYF. The CDR3 DNA is TGTGCCAGCAGGAGGGCAGGGGTGAGGGAGACCCAGTACTTC.

This clonotype was counted a few times. The V gene is TRBV20-1, the J gene TRBJ2-1, with 14 bases lining up with TRBD2. CDR3 size: 15 residues. Germline-derived CDR1 and CDR2 are DFQATT and SNEGSKA (reference sequence). The junction had 2 bases not matched to a gene; V was cut back by 3 bases and J by 4 bases. CDR3 amino acids: CSARRTSGRYNEQFF. The CDR3 coding sequence is TGCAGTGCTAGGCGGACTAGCGGGAGGTACAATGAGCAGTTCTTC.

This clonotype appeared many times. V is TRBV3-1 and J is TRBJ2-1; D assignment may be TRBD1 or TRBD2 (6 bases each). The V gene lost 1 base and the J gene lost 4 bases, with 14 bases spanning the gap. Germline V CDR1 and CDR2: LGHDT, YNNKEL (reference sequence). This CDR3 is built from 16 residues. CDR3 nucleotide sequence: TGTGCCAGCAGCCAAGTCCCAGGAGGGGGATACAATGAGCAGTTCTTC. Protein sequence: CASSQVPGGGYNEQFF.

The chain links TRBV10-3 to TRBJ2-3; TRBD2 agrees at 7 bases. V dropped 6 bases and J dropped 9; count of bases not matched to a gene: 12. The CDR3 loop spans 14 amino acids. Germline assignment: CDR1 ENHRY and CDR2 SYGVKD. The CDR3 here is CAIRTSGIGETQYF. CDR3 sequence (DNA): TGTGCCATCAGGACCAGCGGGATAGGAGAAACGCAGTATTTT.

This clonotype was seen ten or more times. The V gene is TRBV9, the J gene TRBJ2-7, with a weak D call TRBD1 (5 bases). Germline CDR1 SGDLS, CDR2 YYNGEE. The length of the CDR3 is 14 residues. V was pared by 0 bases and J by 6 bases, with 13 bases between. The CDR3 loop reads CASSVDIGAGEQYF. CDR3 coding DNA: TGTGCCAGCAGCGTAGATATAGGGGCAGGCGAGCAGTACTTC.

The chain recombines TRBV7-9 with TRBJ1-6; D not resolved. V lost 7 bases, J lost 3 bases, and 13 bases lay in between. The germline CDR1 and CDR2 sequences are SEHNR and FQNEAQ (reference sequence). The CDR3 spans 15 residues. The CDR3 DNA is TGTGCCAGCACCCAAGGGCAGGTCTATAATTCACCCCTCCACTTT. Residues: CASTQGQVYNSPLHF.

This clonotype was seen many times. The chain uses TRBV6-1 and TRBJ2-7; the D is unclear. The length of the CDR3 is 13 residues. Germline CDR1 MNHNS, CDR2 SASEGT. Trimming left V 8 bases short and J 3 bases short, with 14 bases between. The CDR3 loop reads CASRLGASYEQYF. In nucleotides, the CDR3 is TGTGCCAGCCGCCTAGGAGCCAGCTACGAGCAGTACTTC.